Given below is one T cell receptor beta chain in context. Libraries were prepared by immunoSEQ multiplex PCR; TCRdb keeps only in-frame clonotypes and omits some of them. The table has 110,000 or so clones, 80% to 95% seen once. This sample is part of a study of T cell changes during pregnancy in multiple sclerosis. The V gene end was trimmed by 3 bases and the J gene end by 4 bases; junction bases not matched to a gene: 2. The germline CDR1 and CDR2 sequences are SGHTA and FQGNSA. The CDR3 consists of 15 residues. The rearrangement links TRBV7-2 to TRBJ2-1; 11 bases match TRBD2. The sequence was obtained from a female donor with multiple sclerosis, enrolled in a pregnancy study. The source material was peripheral blood, sampled before pregnancy. The chain's CDR3 is CASSLASGGYNEQFF. The CDR3 nucleotides are TGTGCCAGCAGCTTGGCTAGCGGGGGGTACAATGAGCAGTTCTTC.